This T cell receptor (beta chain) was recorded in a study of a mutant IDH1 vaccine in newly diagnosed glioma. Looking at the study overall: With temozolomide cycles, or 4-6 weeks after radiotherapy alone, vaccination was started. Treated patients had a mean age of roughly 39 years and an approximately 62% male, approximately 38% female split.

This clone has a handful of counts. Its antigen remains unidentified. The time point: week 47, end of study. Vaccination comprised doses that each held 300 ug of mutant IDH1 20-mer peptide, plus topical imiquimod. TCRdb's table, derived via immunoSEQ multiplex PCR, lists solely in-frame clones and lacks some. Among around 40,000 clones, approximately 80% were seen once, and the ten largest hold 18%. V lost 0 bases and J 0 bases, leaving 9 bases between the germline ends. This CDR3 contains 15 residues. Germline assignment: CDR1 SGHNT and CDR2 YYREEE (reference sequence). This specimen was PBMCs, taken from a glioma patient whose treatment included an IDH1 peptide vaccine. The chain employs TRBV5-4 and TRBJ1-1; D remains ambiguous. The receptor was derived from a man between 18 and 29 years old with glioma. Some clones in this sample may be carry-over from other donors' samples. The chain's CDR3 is CASSLGWGLNTEAFF. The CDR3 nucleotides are TGTGCCAGCAGCTTGGGCTGGGGATTGAACACTGAAGCTTTCTTT.